A selection of T cell receptor beta chains follows, all from one sample in a study of blood T cell repertoires in COVID-19. Some clones are missing from TCRdb's copy, which holds only in-frame ones; the method was immunoSEQ multiplex PCR. The table records more than 200,000 clones, 87% of them present only once. Sequencing input: peripheral blood. The receptors here all came from a man aged 18 to 29 with active or convalescent COVID-19. Each CDR3 is given with its conserved first and last residue. The D gene is left open where the match is weak. Not every row has a clone size; where given, it reads once, few, many or a size class.

j_call v_call clone_size d_call cdr3_aa cdr3_nt
TRBJ1-2 TRBV3-1/TRBV3-2 . . CASSHLQGDGYTF TGTGCCAGCAGCCATTTACAGGGAGATGGCTACACCTTC
TRBJ1-2 TRBV18 once TRBD1 CASSPGTGSFSYTF TGTGCCAGCTCACCTGGGACAGGAAGTTTTAGCTACACCTTC
TRBJ2-2 TRBV12-5 few . CASGPGTGNTGELFF TGTGCTAGTGGTCCCGGGACTGGGAACACCGGGGAGCTGTTTTTT
TRBJ1-1 TRBV19 . . CASRGRLGTEAFF TGTGCCAGTAGAGGCAGACTCGGCACTGAAGCTTTCTTT
TRBJ1-4 TRBV5-4 . TRBD1 CASSLAGGGEKLFF TGTGCCAGCAGCTTGGCAGGGGGCGGTGAAAAACTGTTTTTT
TRBJ1-2 TRBV7-9 . . CASSSTTGYGYTF TGTGCCAGCAGCTCCACTACAGGGTATGGCTACACCTTC
TRBJ2-1 TRBV4-3 . . CASSQDVSRTDYYNEQFF TGCGCCAGCAGCCAAGACGTTAGCCGGACAGATTACTACAATGAGCAGTTCTTC
TRBJ2-7 TRBV15 . TRBD1 CATSNRDRGNYEQYF TGTGCCACCAGCAACCGGGACAGGGGCAACTACGAGCAGTACTTC
TRBJ1-2 TRBV28 . TRBD1 CASRDRAADGYTF TGTGCCAGCAGGGACAGGGCGGCGGACGGCTACACCTTC
TRBJ2-7 TRBV6-4 . . CASGGTAAGDEQYF TGTGCCAGCGGGGGGACGGCGGCGGGCGACGAGCAGTACTTC
TRBJ2-5 TRBV9 . . CASSPTGFQETQYF TGTGCCAGCAGCCCAACAGGGTTTCAAGAGACCCAGTACTTC
TRBJ2-5 TRBV28 . . CASLTKGTQYF TGTGCCAGCCTGACTAAGGGGACCCAGTACTTC
TRBJ1-5 TRBV4-2 . . CASSQVSGSNQPQHF TGTGCCAGCAGCCAAGTTTCAGGTAGCAATCAGCCCCAGCATTTT
TRBJ1-1 TRBV5-1 . . CASSPQGLEAFF TGCGCCAGCAGCCCCCAGGGACTTGAAGCTTTCTTT
TRBJ2-2 TRBV9 few TRBD1 CASSDLDRGNTGELFF TGTGCCAGCAGTGATTTGGACAGGGGAAACACCGGGGAGCTGTTTTTT
TRBJ1-2 TRBV4-1 . TRBD1 CASSLSPGDSIGYTF TGCGCCAGCAGCCTCTCCCCCGGGGACAGCATCGGCTACACCTTC
TRBJ2-3 TRBV29-1 . TRBD2 CSAPSGGRTDTQYF TGCAGCGCCCCTAGCGGGGGGCGCACAGATACGCAGTATTTT
TRBJ2-5 TRBV7-8 . . CASSLGVKEGQETQYF TGTGCCAGCAGCTTAGGGGTCAAGGAGGGCCAAGAGACCCAGTACTTC
TRBJ2-2 TRBV5-5 . . CASSRSRTDTGELFF TGTGCCAGCAGCCGGAGCAGGACAGACACCGGGGAGCTGTTTTTT
TRBJ1-5 TRBV19 . TRBD1 CASIGRQGQNNQPQHF TGTGCCAGTATCGGGCGACAGGGACAGAACAATCAGCCCCAGCATTTT
TRBJ2-3 TRBV9 . . CASSPQRGRGDTQYF TGTGCCAGCAGCCCTCAACGTGGACGGGGAGATACGCAGTATTTT
TRBJ2-2 TRBV9 once TRBD2 CASSPRTSGPNTGELFF TGTGCCAGCAGCCCGAGGACTAGCGGGCCGAACACCGGGGAGCTGTTTTTT
TRBJ1-2 TRBV5-1 . . CASSLARETNYGYTF TGCGCCAGCAGCTTGGCCCGGGAAACCAACTATGGCTACACCTTC
TRBJ1-5 TRBV4-1 . TRBD1 CASSHTGGNQPQHF TGCGCCAGCAGCCACACAGGGGGGAATCAGCCCCAGCATTTT
TRBJ2-1 TRBV3-1/TRBV3-2 . TRBD1 CASLQGVLSYNEQFF TGTGCCAGCCTACAGGGGGTCCTCTCCTACAATGAGCAGTTCTTC
TRBJ1-2 TRBV14 few . CASSRVEHGGYTF TGTGCCAGCAGCCGAGTGGAGCACGGGGGCTACACCTTC
TRBJ2-4 TRBV7-8 . TRBD1 CASSLTGQGAVIKNIQYF TGTGCCAGCAGCCTTACAGGACAGGGGGCGGTAATCAAAAACATTCAGTACTTC
TRBJ1-1 TRBV25-1 . TRBD1 CASSGHGTDPNF TGTGCCAGCAGTGGGCACGGGACAGACCCAAACTTT
TRBJ2-1 TRBV5-4 . TRBD1 CASSRRQGTYNEQFF TGTGCCAGCAGCCGTCGACAGGGGACCTACAATGAGCAGTTCTTC
TRBJ2-7 TRBV30 . . CAWSVNNGGPRYF TGTGCCTGGAGTGTAAATAACGGGGGGCCACGATACTTC
TRBJ1-2 TRBV28 . . CASTRQPEYGYTF TGTGCCAGCACCCGACAGCCCGAGTATGGCTACACCTTC
TRBJ2-2 TRBV11-2 . . CASSLEETVNTGELFF TGTGCCAGCAGCTTAGAGGAGACAGTGAACACCGGGGAGCTGTTTTTT
TRBJ1-1 TRBV7-2 . . CASSSTGGRVGTEAFF TGTGCCAGCAGCTCCACCGGGGGGCGCGTAGGCACTGAAGCTTTCTTT
TRBJ1-1 TRBV5-1 . TRBD1 CASSQGQGIVTEAFF TGCGCCAGCAGCCAGGGACAGGGAATTGTCACTGAAGCTTTCTTT
TRBJ1-6 TRBV19 . . CASSSPGYNSPLHF TGTGCCAGTAGTAGCCCAGGTTATAATTCACCCCTCCACTTT
TRBJ1-4 TRBV4-1 . . CASSQTGFSEWANEKLFF TGCGCCAGCAGCCAAACAGGGTTCTCTGAGTGGGCTAATGAAAAACTGTTTTTT
TRBJ2-7 TRBV7-2 once TRBD1 CASSFVTGVGVTYEQYF TGTGCCAGCAGCTTCGTTACAGGGGTCGGGGTCACCTACGAGCAGTACTTC
TRBJ2-1 TRBV4-2 . TRBD2 CASSQEIELAGNEQFF TGTGCCAGCAGCCAAGAAATCGAGCTAGCGGGTAATGAGCAGTTCTTC
TRBJ1-1 TRBV12-5 . . CASSAGTITEAFF TGTGCTAGCTCCGCCGGGACTATAACTGAAGCTTTCTTT
TRBJ2-2 TRBV19 once TRBD2 CASSPWTSARGELFF TGTGCCAGTAGTCCTTGGACTAGCGCCCGCGGGGAGCTGTTTTTT
TRBJ2-7 TRBV18 . . CASSPRGDGSYEQYF TGTGCCAGCTCACCAAGAGGAGACGGCTCCTACGAGCAGTACTTC
TRBJ2-4 TRBV10-3 . TRBD1 CAISETTGTGTKNIQYF TGTGCCATCAGTGAGACTACCGGGACAGGGACAAAAAACATTCAGTACTTC
TRBJ1-1 TRBV24-1 . TRBD1 CATSDPIRQGPQNTEAFF TGTGCCACCAGTGATCCGATCAGACAGGGGCCACAGAACACTGAAGCTTTCTTT
TRBJ1-4 TRBV27 . . CASSSWGATNEKLFF TGTGCCAGCAGTTCTTGGGGGGCAACTAATGAAAAACTGTTTTTT
TRBJ2-5 TRBV19 . TRBD2 CATQRGARETQYF TGTGCCACCCAGCGGGGGGCGCGGGAGACCCAGTACTTC
TRBJ2-3 TRBV6-5 . . CASRNRAAGTDTQYF TGTGCCAGCAGGAACAGGGCGGCTGGCACAGATACGCAGTATTTT
TRBJ2-7 TRBV11-2 . TRBD2 CASSSWGLAGGSYEQYF TGTGCCAGCAGCTCATGGGGACTAGCGGGAGGTTCCTACGAGCAGTACTTC
TRBJ2-7 TRBV7-2 few . CASSSLFREQYF TGTGCCAGCAGCTCACTATTTCGCGAGCAGTACTTC
TRBJ2-7 TRBV6-2/TRBV6-3 . TRBD2 CASSNPGSGRSYEQYF TGTGCCAGCAGCAACCCCGGGAGCGGGAGGTCCTACGAGCAGTACTTC
TRBJ1-6 TRBV23-1 few . CASSQSLPGVRSPLHF TGCGCCAGCAGTCAATCTCTCCCAGGGGTACGATCACCCCTCCACTTT
TRBJ2-7 TRBV5-1 . TRBD2 CASTPAGGRSYEQYF TGCGCCAGCACTCCCGCGGGAGGACGGTCCTACGAGCAGTACTTC
TRBJ2-7 TRBV29-1 . . CSVLGLLYEQYF TGCAGCGTCCTGGGACTTCTCTACGAGCAGTACTTC